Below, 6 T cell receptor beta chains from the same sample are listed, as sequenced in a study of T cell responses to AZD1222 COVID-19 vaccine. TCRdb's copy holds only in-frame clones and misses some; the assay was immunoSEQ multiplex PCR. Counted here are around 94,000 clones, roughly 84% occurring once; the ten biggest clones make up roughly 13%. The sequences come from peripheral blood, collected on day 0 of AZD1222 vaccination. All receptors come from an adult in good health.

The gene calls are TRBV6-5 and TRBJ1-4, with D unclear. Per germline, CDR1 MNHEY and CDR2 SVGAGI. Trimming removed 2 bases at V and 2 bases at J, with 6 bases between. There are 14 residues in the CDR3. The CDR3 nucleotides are TGTGCCAGCAGTTACCAGGCGACTAATGAAAAACTGTTTTTT. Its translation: CASSYQATNEKLFF.

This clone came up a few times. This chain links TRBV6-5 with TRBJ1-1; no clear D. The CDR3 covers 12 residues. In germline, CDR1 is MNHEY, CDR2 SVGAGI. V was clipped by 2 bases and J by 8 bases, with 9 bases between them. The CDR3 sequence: CASSYTGREAFF. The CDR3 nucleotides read TGTGCCAGCAGTTACACCGGGCGGGAAGCTTTCTTT.

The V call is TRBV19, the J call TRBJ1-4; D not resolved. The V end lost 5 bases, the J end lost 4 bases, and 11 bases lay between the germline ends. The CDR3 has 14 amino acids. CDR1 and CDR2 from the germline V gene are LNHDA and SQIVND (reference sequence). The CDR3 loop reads CASSDRELNEKLFF. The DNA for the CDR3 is TGTGCCAGTAGTGACCGGGAACTTAATGAAAAACTGTTTTTT.

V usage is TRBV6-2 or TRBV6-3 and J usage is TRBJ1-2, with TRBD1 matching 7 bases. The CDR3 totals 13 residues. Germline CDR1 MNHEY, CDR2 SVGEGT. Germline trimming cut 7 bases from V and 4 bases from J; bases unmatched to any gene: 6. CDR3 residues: CASNPTGSYGYTF. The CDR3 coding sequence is TGTGCCAGCAACCCGACAGGGTCCTATGGCTACACCTTC.

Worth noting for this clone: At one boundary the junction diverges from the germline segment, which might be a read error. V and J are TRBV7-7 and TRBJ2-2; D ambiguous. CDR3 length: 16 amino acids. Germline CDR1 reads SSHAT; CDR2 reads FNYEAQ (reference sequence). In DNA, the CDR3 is TGTGCTAGCAGCCCTATTGAACCAGGGAACACCGGGGAGCTGTTTTTT. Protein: CASSPIEPGNTGELFF.

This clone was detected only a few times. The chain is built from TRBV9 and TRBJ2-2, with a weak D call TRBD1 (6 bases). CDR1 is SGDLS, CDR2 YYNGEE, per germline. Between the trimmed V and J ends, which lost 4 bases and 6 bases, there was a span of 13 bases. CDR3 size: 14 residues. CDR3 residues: CASSPQQGSGELFF. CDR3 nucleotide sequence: TGTGCCAGCAGCCCCCAACAGGGCTCCGGGGAGCTGTTTTTT.